This T cell receptor beta chain was observed in a study of prognosis after radiotherapy for stage I lung cancer. Study-level information: No patient had concurrent therapy with stereotactic body radiotherapy.

The V segment lost 2 bases and the J segment 2 bases; nucleotides outside the gene matches: 3. CDR1 is SGHTA and CDR2 is FQGNSA in the germline V gene. The CDR3 is made up of 15 amino acids. The table lists this clonotype with many counts. Using two-round multiplex PCR, the authors amplified TCR beta CDR3 from genomic DNA. Gene-specific TRBV and TRBJ primers were used in PCR round one. MiXCR, run by TCRdb on the multiplex PCR reads, gives a single entry per CDR3 protein. The sample lists fewer than 40,000 distinct CDR3 sequences, about 43% occurring once. Sequences were derived from PBMCs, sampled before or after stereotactic body radiation therapy (not recorded which). The V call is TRBV7-2, the J call TRBJ1-5, with 7 bases fitting TRBD1. The sequence derives from a donor aged 50 or older with non-small cell lung cancer. The CDR3 nucleotides read TGTGCCAGCAGCTTATATGGACAGGGCAATCAGCCCCAGCATTTT. This gives the protein CASSLYGQGNQPQHF.